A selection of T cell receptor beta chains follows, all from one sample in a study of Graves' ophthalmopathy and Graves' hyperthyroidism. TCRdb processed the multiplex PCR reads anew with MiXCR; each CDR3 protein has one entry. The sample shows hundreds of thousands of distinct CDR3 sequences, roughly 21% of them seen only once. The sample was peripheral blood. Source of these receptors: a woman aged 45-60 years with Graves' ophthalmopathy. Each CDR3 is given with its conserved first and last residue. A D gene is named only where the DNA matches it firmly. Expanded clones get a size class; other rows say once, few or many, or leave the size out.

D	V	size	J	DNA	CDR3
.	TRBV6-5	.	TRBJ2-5	TGTGCCAGCAGTTATTTTAGGACTAAGGGGGCCGGGGAGACCCAGTACTTC	CASSYFRTKGAGETQYF
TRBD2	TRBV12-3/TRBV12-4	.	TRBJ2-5	TGTGCCAGCGGGACTAGCGGGAGGGTTGAGACCCAGTACTTC	CASGTSGRVETQYF
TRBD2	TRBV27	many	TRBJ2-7	TGTGCCAGCAGTTTATCGAGGTCGGGACTAGGTCGCGAGCAGTACTTC	CASSLSRSGLGREQYF
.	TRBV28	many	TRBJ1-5	TGTGCCAGCAGCCTCCCAGGAGGGAGTCAGCCCCAGCATTTT	CASSLPGGSQPQHF
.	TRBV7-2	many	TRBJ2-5	TGTGCCAGCAGCTTAGTAGTGTCGGGGGCCCAGACCCAGTACTTC	CASSLVVSGAQTQYF
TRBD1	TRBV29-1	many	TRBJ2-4	TGCAGCGTTGAAGAAGACAGGGGGCAGTACATTCAGTACTTC	CSVEEDRGQYIQYF
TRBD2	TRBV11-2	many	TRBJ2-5	TGTGCCAGCAGCTTAGAGCCCTATACGGGAGGGCCGGGGAGAGAGACCCAGTACTTC	CASSLEPYTGGPGRETQYF
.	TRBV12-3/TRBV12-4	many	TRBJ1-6	TGTGCCAGCAGTTTGAGTGGGTCACCCCTCCACTTT	CASSLSGSPLHF
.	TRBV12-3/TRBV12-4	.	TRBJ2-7	TGTGCCAGCAGTTCCCTAGGACGCTCCTACGAGCAGTACTTC	CASSSLGRSYEQYF
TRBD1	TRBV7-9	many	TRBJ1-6	TGTGCCAGCGACCGAGGGACAGGGGTGATATCACCCCTCCACTTT	CASDRGTGVISPLHF
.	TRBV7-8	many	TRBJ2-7	TGTGCCAGCAGCTCACCCCGCTACGACCGCCCCGAGCAGTACTTC	CASSSPRYDRPEQYF
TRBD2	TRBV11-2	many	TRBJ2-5	TGTGCCAGCAGCTTAGATTCGGCGGGAGTGGAGACCCAGTACTTC	CASSLDSAGVETQYF
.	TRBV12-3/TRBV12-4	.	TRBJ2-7	TGTGCCACCCTAAGATCGGGACTCGAGCAGTCCTTC	CATLRSGLEQSF
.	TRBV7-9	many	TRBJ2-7	TGTGCCAGCAGCTCGAGCGGACACACCTACGAGCAGTACTTC	CASSSSGHTYEQYF
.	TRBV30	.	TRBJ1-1	TGTGCCTGGAAAATGAGGACTGAAGCTTTCTTT	CAWKMRTEAFF
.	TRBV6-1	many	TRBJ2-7	TGTGCCAGCAGGAATAGTGACGAGTACGAGCAGTACTTC	CASRNSDEYEQYF
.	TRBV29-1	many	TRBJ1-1	TGCAGCGTTGACAGGCTGAACACTGAAGCTTTCTTT	CSVDRLNTEAFF
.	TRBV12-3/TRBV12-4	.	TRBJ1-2	TGTGCCAGCAGAAGGATTGACTATGGCTACACCTTC	CASRRIDYGYTF
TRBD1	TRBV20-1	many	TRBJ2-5	TGCAGTGCTAGACATAAGGACAGGATTCAAGAGACCCAGTACTTC	CSARHKDRIQETQYF
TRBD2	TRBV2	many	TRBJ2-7	TGTGCCAGCACCGTTAGCGGGAGGGCCTCCGGCGAGCAGTACTTC	CASTVSGRASGEQYF
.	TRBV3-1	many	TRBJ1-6	TGTGCCAGCAGCTTTAATTCACCCCTCCACTTT	CASSFNSPLHF
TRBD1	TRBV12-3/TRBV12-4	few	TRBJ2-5	TGTGCCAGCAGTTTCGGGACAGGGCGGCAAGAGACCCAGTACTTC	CASSFGTGRQETQYF
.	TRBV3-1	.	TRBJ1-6	TGTGCCAGCAGCCATCGGAGCTCCTATAATTCACCCCTCCACTTT	CASSHRSSYNSPLHF
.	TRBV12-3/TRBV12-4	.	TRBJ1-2	TGTGCCAGCACCCCTACCGGGACGCAGCGAGGCTACACCTTC	CASTPTGTQRGYTF
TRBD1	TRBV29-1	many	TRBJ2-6	TGCAGCGTTGAAGAAAGGGGGACAGGAGCCTCTGGGGCCAACGTCCTGACTTTC	CSVEERGTGASGANVLTF
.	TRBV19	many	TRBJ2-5	TGTGCCAGTAGTACTTATAGCCGACAGAAAGAGACCCAGTACTTC	CASSTYSRQKETQYF
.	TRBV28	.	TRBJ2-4	TGTGCCAGCAGCCCTTTACTAAGAAATTTGTACTTC	CASSPLLRNLYF
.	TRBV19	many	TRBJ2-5	TGTGCCAGTCGGGAACAGGGGAGGGGCGAGACCCAGTACTTC	CASREQGRGETQYF
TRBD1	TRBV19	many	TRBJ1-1	TGTGCCAGTAGTGGGTTAGGGACAGGGGAGAAGACTGAAGCTTTCTTT	CASSGLGTGEKTEAFF
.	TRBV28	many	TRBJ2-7	TGTGCCAGTGGGCCCACCTACGAGCAGTACTTC	CASGPTYEQYF
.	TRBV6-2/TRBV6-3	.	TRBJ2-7	TGTGCCAGCACCTCGGGTATCGGGGGCCCCTACGAGCAGTACTTC	CASTSGIGGPYEQYF
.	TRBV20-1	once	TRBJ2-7	TGCAGTGCTAGAGGGGCCTCAGGGTCAACCTACGAGCAGTACTTC	CSARGASGSTYEQYF
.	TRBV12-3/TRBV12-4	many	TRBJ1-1	TGTGCCAGCAGTTTAGGGGGAGACACTGAAGCTTTCTTT	CASSLGGDTEAFF
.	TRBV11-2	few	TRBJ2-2	TGTGCCAGCAGCATCGGGATCAAAACCGGGGAGCTGTTTTTT	CASSIGIKTGELFF
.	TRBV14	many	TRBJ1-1	TGTGCCAGCAGCCCATCCCGTCTCAGGACTTGGGCTGAAGCTTTCTTT	CASSPSRLRTWAEAFF
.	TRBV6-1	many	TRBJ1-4	TGTGCCAGCAGTGAAAGGGGGGGGATGAGTGAAAAACTGTTTTTT	CASSERGGMSEKLFF
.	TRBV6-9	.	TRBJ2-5	TGTGCCAGCAGTTACGAGGGGGAGACCCTGTACTTC	CASSYEGETLYF
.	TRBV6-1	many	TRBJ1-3	TGTGCCAGCACCCACCCTCACCCCACAGCTGGAAACACCATATATTTT	CASTHPHPTAGNTIYF
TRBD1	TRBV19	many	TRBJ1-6	TGTGCCAGTAGTATTGGGACAGGGCTTTCACCCCTCCACTTT	CASSIGTGLSPLHF
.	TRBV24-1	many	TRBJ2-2	TGTGCCACCAGTGCTCGAAACCGGCAGTCCCACACCGGGGAGCTGTTTTTT	CATSARNRQSHTGELFF
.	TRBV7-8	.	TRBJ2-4	TGTGCCAGCAGCATGGGACGGAGAGCCAAAAACGTTCAGTACTTC	CASSMGRRAKNVQYF
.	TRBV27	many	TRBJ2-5	TGTGCCAAAACAGGGTACCAAGAGACCCAGTACTTC	CAKTGYQETQYF
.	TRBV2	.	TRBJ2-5	TGTGCCAGCAGCGGCACGGAAATGAACTTCCAAGAGACCCAGTACTTC	CASSGTEMNFQETQYF
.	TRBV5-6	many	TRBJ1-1	TGTGCCAGCAGCGAGGCCCTATACACTGAAGCTTTCTTT	CASSEALYTEAFF
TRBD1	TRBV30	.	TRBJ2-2	TGTGCCGGCAGGACAGGAGAAGGGGAGCTGTTTTTT	CAGRTGEGELFF
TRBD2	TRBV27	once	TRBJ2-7	TGTGCCAGCAGTTCTACACGGACTAGCGGGAACGACGAGCAGTACTTC	CASSSTRTSGNDEQYF
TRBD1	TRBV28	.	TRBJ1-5	TGTGCCAGCCGAAGAGGGGGACAGGGGCTGGGTCAGCCCCAGCATTTT	CASRRGGQGLGQPQHF
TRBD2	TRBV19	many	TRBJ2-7	TGTGCCAGTGGAGCGGGAGGGTCCTACGAGCAGTACTTC	CASGAGGSYEQYF
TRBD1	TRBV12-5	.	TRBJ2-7	TGTGCTAGTGGTTTGGAAGGACAGGGCCTATTCTACGAGCAGTACTTC	CASGLEGQGLFYEQYF
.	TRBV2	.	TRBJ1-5	TGTGCCAGCAGTCCGGACCGCTATCAGCCCCAGCATTTT	CASSPDRYQPQHF
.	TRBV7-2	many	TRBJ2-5	TGTGCCAGCAGCTTAAGTAGGGGCCAAGAGACCCAGTACTTC	CASSLSRGQETQYF
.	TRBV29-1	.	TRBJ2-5	TGCAGCGTTGATAGCGGCAACCAAGAGACCCAGTACTTC	CSVDSGNQETQYF
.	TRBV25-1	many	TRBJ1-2	TGTGCCAGCACCAGGGATAACTATGGCTACACCTTC	CASTRDNYGYTF
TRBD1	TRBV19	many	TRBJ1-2	TGTGCCAGTAGTATCGGGACAGGGGCGGGTGATGGCTACACCTTC	CASSIGTGAGDGYTF
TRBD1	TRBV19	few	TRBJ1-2	TGTGCCAGTAGTATAGGGGACAGGGTGTGGTATGGCTACACCTTC	CASSIGDRVWYGYTF
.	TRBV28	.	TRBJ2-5	TGTGCCAGCAGTATCCCAATGGGTCAGGAGACCCAGTACTTC	CASSIPMGQETQYF
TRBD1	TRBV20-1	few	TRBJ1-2	TGCAGTGCTAGCAGTAGCCAGGGGGCGTATGGCTACACCTTC	CSASSSQGAYGYTF
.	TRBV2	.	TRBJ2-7	TGTGCCAGCAGTGAACGGGACCCCTACGAGCAGTACTTC	CASSERDPYEQYF
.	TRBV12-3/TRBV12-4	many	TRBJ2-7	TGTGCCAGCAGTTTATCAGCGGAGCAGTACTTC	CASSLSAEQYF